The subject of this entry is one T cell receptor (beta chain). What it binds is not known. This CDR3 has 14 amino acids. Trimming shortened V by 0 bases and J by 2 bases, and 6 bases separated the two germline ends. Germline loops: CDR1 SGDLS, CDR2 YYNGEE. PCR involved 60 Vbeta and 13 Jbeta primers. TCRdb's table, derived via immunoSEQ multiplex PCR, lists solely in-frame clones and lacks some. The top ten clones hold 20% of a sample with approximately 120,000 clones, over 65% of them seen once. The data were taken from a study of cytomegalovirus exposure and HLA in healthy donors. Study overall: HLA-typed donors were the source of around 87 million unique TCRs, which an early data release held.

Whole-study findings and limits: Specificity for CMV antigens was confirmed in vitro for a few of the CMV-associated chains. Reportedly, TCR beta sequences accurately predicted HLA-A and HLA-B alleles in most subjects. The number of N-insertions in an Asian-associated ancestry cluster was reportedly below the roughly 620-donor mean in a later analysis.

The gene calls are TRBV9 and TRBJ1-3; D is unclear. The sample taken for sequencing was PBMCs. The clonotype was recovered from a man between 18 and 29 years old in good health and CMV-seropositive. The CDR3 sequence: CASSVGGAGNTIYF. The CDR3 bases are TGTGCCAGCAGCGTAGGGGGAGCTGGAAACACCATATATTTT.